This T cell receptor beta chain was recorded in a study of cytomegalovirus exposure and HLA in healthy donors. General study results and limits: CMV serostatus alone was available as immune exposure information. Investigators reported 164 TCR beta chains as tied to cytomegalovirus. The study reported that TCR beta sequences accurately predicted HLA-A and HLA-B alleles in most subjects.

V was trimmed by 2 bases and J by 4 bases, leaving 3 bases between them. The CDR3 totals 12 residues. Germline V lookup: CDR1 MNHNS, CDR2 SASEGT. Turning to this clone: Antigen specificity is unknown.

The PCR contained 60 Vbeta and 13 Jbeta primers. Repertoires were generated with immunoSEQ multiplex PCR, while TCRdb's copy carries only in-frame clones and drops some. The sample includes some 150,000 clones, 80% to 90% of them seen just once. This TCR was recovered from a woman in her twenties or thirties in good health and CMV-seropositive. The gene calls are TRBV6-1 and TRBJ1-3; no clear D. Sequencing was done on a sample of PBMCs. The CDR3, as DNA: TGTGCCAGCAGTGAACAAGGAAACACCATATATTTT. It codes for CASSEQGNTIYF.